This TCR beta chain was found in a study of CD8 T cells in ankylosing spondylitis. TCRdb re-called the 5' RACE reads through MiXCR, storing one row per CDR3 protein. The data contain some 240,000 distinct CDR3 sequences, around 9.1% of them seen just once; the ten biggest clones take up almost 7%. As to this clonotype: Its specificity is unknown.

The CDR3 runs 13 residues. Germline CDR1 is DFQATT and CDR2 is SNEGSKA (reference sequence). V trimming: 3 bases; J trimming: 4 bases; junction bases outside the gene matches: 0. Study conclusions and caveats: Ankylosing spondylitis blood appeared to be characterized by a TCR beta motif of roughly eight highly homologous variants. Disease-associated clones were CD8+ and fairly uncommon in peripheral blood.

The origin of this receptor is a male donor with ankylosing spondylitis or in good health (not recorded which). The V gene is TRBV20-1, the J gene TRBJ2-3, with 11 bases lining up with TRBD2. Sequencing was performed on blood, either unsorted or a sorted T cell fraction (not recorded which). The DNA for the CDR3 is TGCAGTGCTAGGACTAGCGGGGCAGATACGCAGTATTTT. It codes for CSARTSGADTQYF.